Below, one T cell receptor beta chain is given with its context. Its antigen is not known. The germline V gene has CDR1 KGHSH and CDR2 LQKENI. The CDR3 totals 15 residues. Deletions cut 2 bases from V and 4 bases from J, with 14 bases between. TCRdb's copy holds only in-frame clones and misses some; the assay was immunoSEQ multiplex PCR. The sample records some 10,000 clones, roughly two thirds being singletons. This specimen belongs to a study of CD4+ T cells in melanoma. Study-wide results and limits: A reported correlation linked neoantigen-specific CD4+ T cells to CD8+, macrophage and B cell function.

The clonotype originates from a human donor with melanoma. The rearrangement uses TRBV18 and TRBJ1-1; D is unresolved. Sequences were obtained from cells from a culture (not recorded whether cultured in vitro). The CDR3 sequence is CASSPGATASTEAFF. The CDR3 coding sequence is TGTGCCAGCTCACCAGGAGCCACCGCGTCCACTGAAGCTTTCTTT.